This T cell receptor beta chain appears in the sequencing data of a study of blood T cell repertoires in COVID-19. At the level of the study: Sources were T cells, B-cell-depleted T cells, or PBMCs; the material itself was cDNA or gDNA.

Seattle cases were enrolled at active infection and followed longitudinally. Original handling: The authors estimated nucleated cell counts from reference gene primer amplification. Using immunoSEQ multiplex PCR, the repertoire was profiled, and TCRdb retains in-frame clones only, with some absent. V and J calls plus clone size are reproduced from that table; the DNA served to infer D and trimming. The table shows about 240,000 clones, with approximately 90% occurring only once. The CDR3 runs 16 residues. Losses at the gene ends were 2 bases for V and 8 bases for J; bases not matched to a gene: 11. Germline V lookup: CDR1 KGHDR, CDR2 SFDVKD.

Input material: peripheral blood. The receptor was isolated from a woman aged 45-60 years with COVID-19, enrolled during active disease. The rearrangement links TRBV24-1 to TRBJ2-3; 8 positions agree with TRBD1. DNA of the CDR3: TGTGCCACCAGTGATTCGTGGGACAGGCTTGCGCTTACGCAGTATTTT. Residues: CATSDSWDRLALTQYF.